The 10 T cell receptor beta chains presented below share a single source sample, sequenced in a study of T cells after yellow fever vaccination. TCRdb passed the 5' RACE reads through MiXCR, listing each CDR3 protein once. The sample lists a few hundred thousand distinct CDR3 sequences; 15% to 20% were seen once. This sample comprised PBMCs, obtained before the yellow fever booster vaccination. The source of these receptors is a man aged 18 to 29 who received the YFV17D yellow fever vaccine.

This clonotype was counted at least ten times. V usage is TRBV6-5 and J usage is TRBJ1-5, with a possible D match to TRBD1 (5 bases). Deletions cut 0 bases from V and 7 bases from J, with 22 bases between. Germline CDR1 reads MNHEY; CDR2 reads SVGAGI. The CDR3 spans 18 residues. The CDR3, as DNA: TGTGCCAGCAGTTACTCGAGGGGTGTCGGTGACACACAGCAGCCCCAGCATTTT. This codes for CASSYSRGVGDTQQPQHF.

This clonotype was found a few times. The chain uses TRBV7-2 and TRBJ1-2; D is uncertain. The length of the CDR3 is 12 residues. Trimming cost V 1 base and J 6 bases, with 6 bases left between them. Germline assignment: CDR1 SGHTA and CDR2 FQGNSA. The CDR3 sequence is CASSLGPDGYTF. CDR3 coding DNA: TGTGCCAGCAGCTTAGGTCCCGATGGCTACACCTTC.

The chain has TRBV7-2 and TRBJ1-4; 7 bases map to TRBD1. CDR1 is SGHTA and CDR2 is FQGNSA in the germline V gene. The V segment lost 5 bases and the J segment 0 bases; nucleotides outside the gene matches: 3. The CDR3 runs to 15 residues. The CDR3 sequence is CASSPGQTTNEKLFF. The CDR3 bases are TGTGCCAGCAGCCCGGGACAGACAACTAATGAAAAACTGTTTTTT. The variable domain in full, completed from reference TRBV7-2 and TRBJ1-4, reads GAGVSQSPSNKVTEKGKDVELRCDPISGHTALYWYRQSLGQGLEFLIYFQGNSAPDKSGLPSDRFSAERTGGSVSTLTIQRTQQEDSAVYLCASSPGQTTNEKLFFGSGTQLSVL.

This clonotype was found a few times. The chain recombines TRBV4-2 with TRBJ1-4; D ambiguous. V dropped 0 bases and J dropped 7 bases, with 12 bases sitting between them. The germline V gene has CDR1 LGHNA and CDR2 YNFKEQ. The CDR3 runs to 15 residues. The CDR3 bases are TGTGCCAGCAGCCAAGATAAAGCCAGATTTGAAAAACTGTTTTTT. Translating it yields CASSQDKARFEKLFF.

This clonotype was counted a single time. This sequence joins TRBV20-1 and TRBJ1-1, with a tentative D call TRBD1 (6 bases). Germline V gives CDR1 DFQATT, CDR2 SNEGSKA (reference sequence). This CDR3 is 16 amino acids long. V lost 1 base and J lost 2, with 17 bases in between. CDR3 DNA: TGCAGTGCTAGAGCCTTAATCCAGGGGTATAACACTGAAGCTTTCTTT. This translates into CSARALIQGYNTEAFF.

This clonotype occurred a few times. The rearrangement uses TRBV6-5 and TRBJ1-6; TRBD1 aligns across 10 bases. The CDR3 consists of 20 residues. Germline assignment: CDR1 MNHEY and CDR2 SVGAGI. V shed 2 bases, J shed 1 base, and the junction held 11 bases outside the gene matches. The CDR3 DNA sequence: TGTGCCAGCAGTTACCGGCCGCCGGGACAGGGGAAATCCTATAATTCACCCCTCCACTTT. Translation gives CASSYRPPGQGKSYNSPLHF.

The V call is TRBV6-5, the J call TRBJ1-3; 8 nucleotides agree with TRBD1. Germline V gene data show CDR1 as MNHEY and CDR2 as SVGAGI. This CDR3 region has 16 residues. V dropped 7 bases and J dropped 5; count of bases not matched to a gene: 13. The CDR3 protein is CASTLRAGGFRNTIYF. The CDR3 region has the DNA TGTGCCAGCACCTTAAGGGCAGGGGGCTTCAGAAACACCATATATTTT.

V usage is TRBV3-1 and J usage is TRBJ2-7, with 8 positions matching TRBD1. The V gene end was trimmed by 4 bases and the J gene end by 2 bases; junction bases not matched to a gene: 7. CDR1 LGHDT and CDR2 YNNKEL come from the germline V gene (reference sequence). The CDR3 is 15 residues long. CDR3 sequence (DNA): TGTGCCAGCAGCCGAGGCCCGGGACAGGCCTACGAGCAGTACTTC. Protein: CASSRGPGQAYEQYF.

This clonotype was seen a handful of times. The chain links TRBV5-1 to TRBJ1-1; tentatively, D is TRBD1 (6 bases). Trimming shortened V by 4 bases and J by 1 base, and 11 bases separated the two germline ends. CDR1 is SGHRS, CDR2 YFSETQ, per germline. The CDR3 is 14 amino acids. CDR3 in amino acids: CASSVDSTNTEAFF. The CDR3 nucleotides read TGCGCCAGCAGCGTGGACAGTACGAACACTGAAGCTTTCTTT.

The chain has TRBV4-1 and TRBJ1-1; TRBD1 agrees at 8 bases. This CDR3 region has 17 residues. V was pared by 0 bases and J by 2 bases, with 8 bases of the junction left unmatched. Germline lookup yields CDR1 MGHRA and CDR2 YSYEKL. For the CDR3, the DNA is TGCGCCAGCAGCCAAGAAGGAAGGACAGGGAGAAACACTGAAGCTTTCTTT. Protein product: CASSQEGRTGRNTEAFF.